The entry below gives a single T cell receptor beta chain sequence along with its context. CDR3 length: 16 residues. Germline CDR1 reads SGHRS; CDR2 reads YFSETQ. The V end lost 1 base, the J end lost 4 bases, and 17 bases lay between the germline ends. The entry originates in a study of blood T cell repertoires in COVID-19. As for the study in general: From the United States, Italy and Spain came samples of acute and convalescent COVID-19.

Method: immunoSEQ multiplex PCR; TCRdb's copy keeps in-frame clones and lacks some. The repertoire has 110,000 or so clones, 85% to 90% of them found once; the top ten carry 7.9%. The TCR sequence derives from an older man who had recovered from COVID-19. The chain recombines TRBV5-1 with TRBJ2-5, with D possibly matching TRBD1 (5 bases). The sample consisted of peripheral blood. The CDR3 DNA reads TGCGCCAGCAGCTTGCTAGGGCAGGGATTGGGAGAGACCCAGTACTTC. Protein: CASSLLGQGLGETQYF. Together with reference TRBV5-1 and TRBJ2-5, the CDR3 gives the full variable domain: KAGVTQTPRYLIKTRGQQVTLSCSPISGHRSVSWYQQTPGQGLQFLFEYFSETQRNKGNFPGRFSGRQFSNSRSEMNVSTLELGDSALYLCASSLLGQGLGETQYFGPGTRLLVL.